The T cell receptor beta chain described here comes from a study of cytomegalovirus exposure and HLA in healthy donors. In the case of this clone: What it binds is not known.

Deletions cut 3 bases from V and 4 bases from J, with 12 bases between. The CDR3 is 15 residues long. Germline CDR1 is ENHRY and CDR2 is SYGVKD. Notes on the study in general: HLA-A and HLA-B allele assignments for most subjects were reportedly predicted accurately using TCR beta sequences. According to a later analysis, donors in an Asian-associated ancestry cluster reportedly had fewer N-insertions than the roughly 670-donor mean.

PCR was performed using 60 Vbeta and 13 Jbeta primers. Using immunoSEQ multiplex PCR, the repertoire was profiled, and TCRdb retains in-frame clones only, with some absent. Its listing shows some 110,000 clones. This clonotype originated in a young man in good health and CMV-seronegative. Sequencing was performed on PBMCs. The chain links TRBV10-3 to TRBJ1-4, with D perhaps matching TRBD1 (5 bases). This CDR3 is CAISDPDSLNEKLFF. DNA for the CDR3: TGTGCCATCAGTGACCCCGACAGCCTTAATGAAAAACTGTTTTTT.